This TCR beta chain emerged from a study of shared clonotypes between healthy human individuals. Study-level findings and limits: Sharing across a few donors was seen in 4.5% to 5.5% of naive CD4 clonotypes. Non-shared clonotypes showed lower generation probabilities than clonotypes common to all four donors. Blood was the sole source, and tissue repertoires probably differ.

Worth noting for this clone: Its antigen is as yet unknown.

Generated by immunoSEQ multiplex PCR, the TCRdb table keeps only in-frame clones and is missing some. The repertoire holds approximately 2.3 million clones, with 90% to 95% as singletons. The CDR3 contains 16 residues. CDR1 SEHNR and CDR2 FQNEAQ come from the germline V gene (reference sequence). V was cut by 5 bases and J by 7 bases, with 18 bases left in between. Donors included only healthy HIV-negative adults lacking recent acute infections or vaccinations. Sequencing was done on a sample of naive CD4+ T cells from PBMCs. Described subset: CD45RA+ positively selected. The clonotype comes from a young man in good health. Some clones in this sample may be carry-over from other donors' samples. The chain couples TRBV7-9 to TRBJ1-6; TRBD1 might be the D (5 bases). The CDR3 loop reads CASSPTSTDRNSPLHF. The CDR3 DNA follows: TGTGCCAGCAGCCCAACCTCGACAGACAGAAATTCACCCCTCCACTTT.